What follows is one T cell receptor (beta chain) and its context. These data originate in a study of blood T cell repertoires in COVID-19. Study information: The samples span acute and convalescent COVID-19 from the United States, Italy and Spain.

The data were produced by immunoSEQ multiplex PCR, yet TCRdb's version contains in-frame clones alone and is incomplete. The sample holds more than 25,000 clones, around 85% seen once. The V gene end was trimmed by 5 bases and the J gene end by 9 bases; junction bases not matched to a gene: 9. Germline values: CDR1 SGHNT, CDR2 YENEEA. The CDR3 has 15 amino acids. This clonotype was obtained from a man aged 50 to 59 with active or convalescent COVID-19. Sequencing was done on a sample of peripheral blood. The chain links TRBV11-3 to TRBJ2-1, with 11 positions matching TRBD1. CDR3 residues: CASSPFGQGASEQFF. The CDR3, as DNA: TGTGCCAGCAGCCCTTTCGGACAGGGGGCGAGTGAGCAGTTCTTC.